The text below deals with one TCR beta chain. Authors' analysis steps: Reference gene primer amplification in the assay estimated nucleated cell counts. TCRdb's copy holds only in-frame clones and misses some; the assay was immunoSEQ multiplex PCR. The DNA was the basis for D and trimming; V, J and clone size are from that table. The sample shows over 450,000 clones, about 88% of them seen only once. J gave up 0 bases and V 2 bases, and 20 bases lay outside the gene matches. The V gene's germline CDR1 is KGHSH and CDR2 LQKENI. The CDR3 is made up of 22 amino acids. This entry comes from a study of blood T cell repertoires in COVID-19.

This sequence originates from a man younger than 35 with COVID-19, enrolled during active disease. The sequencing sample was made of peripheral blood. The chain uses TRBV18 and TRBJ2-1; TRBD1 matches at 9 bases. CDR3 sequence reads: CASSPEFSRGQGFVGSYNEQFF. Written as DNA, the CDR3 is TGTGCCAGCTCACCAGAGTTTAGTCGAGGACAGGGGTTTGTGGGCTCCTACAATGAGCAGTTCTTC. Filled out from reference TRBV18 and TRBJ2-1, the complete variable domain reads NAGVMQNPRHLVRRRGQEARLRCSPMKGHSHVYWYRQLPEEGLKFMVYLQKENIIDESGMPKERFSAEFPKEGPSILRIQQVVRGDSAAYFCASSPEFSRGQGFVGSYNEQFFGPGTRLTVL.